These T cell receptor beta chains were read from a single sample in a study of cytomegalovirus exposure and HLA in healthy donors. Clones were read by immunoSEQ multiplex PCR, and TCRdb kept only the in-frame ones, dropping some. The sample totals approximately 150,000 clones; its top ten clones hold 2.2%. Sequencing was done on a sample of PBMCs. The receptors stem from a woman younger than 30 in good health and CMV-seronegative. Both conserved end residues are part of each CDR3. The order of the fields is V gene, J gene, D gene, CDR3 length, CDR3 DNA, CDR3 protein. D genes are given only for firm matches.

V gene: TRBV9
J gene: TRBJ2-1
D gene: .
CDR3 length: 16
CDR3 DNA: TGTGCCAGCAGCGCGGACTCGTCGACAGGAGGGGGCCCGCAGTTCTTC
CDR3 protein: CASSADSSTGGGPQFF

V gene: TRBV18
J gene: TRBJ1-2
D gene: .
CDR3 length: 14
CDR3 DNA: TGTGCCAGCTCACCACCGGGGGGGAACTATGGCTACACCTTC
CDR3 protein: CASSPPGGNYGYTF

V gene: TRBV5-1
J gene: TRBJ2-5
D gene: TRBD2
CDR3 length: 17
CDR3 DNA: TGCGCCAGCAGCTTAGGTAGCGGGACCCGAGGAAGGGAGACCCAGTACTTC
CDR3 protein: CASSLGSGTRGRETQYF

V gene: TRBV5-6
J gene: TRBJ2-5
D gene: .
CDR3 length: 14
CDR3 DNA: TGTGCCAGCAGCTTTTCGGGAGCCCAAGAGACCCAGTACTTC
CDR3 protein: CASSFSGAQETQYF

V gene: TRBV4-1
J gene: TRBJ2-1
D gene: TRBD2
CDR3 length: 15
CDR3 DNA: TGCGCCAGCAGCCAAGGCGCGGGAGGGCCTAGTGAGCAGTTCTTC
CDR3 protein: CASSQGAGGPSEQFF

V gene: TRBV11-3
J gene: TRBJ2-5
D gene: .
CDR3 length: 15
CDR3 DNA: TGTGCCAGCAGCCCCTGGGAGGGGGTAGGGGAGACCCAGTACTTC
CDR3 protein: CASSPWEGVGETQYF

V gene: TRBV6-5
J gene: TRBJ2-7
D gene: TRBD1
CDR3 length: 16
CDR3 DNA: TGTGCCAGCAGTTACCCGACAGGGGAAGGGGACTACGAGCAGTACTTC
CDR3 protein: CASSYPTGEGDYEQYF

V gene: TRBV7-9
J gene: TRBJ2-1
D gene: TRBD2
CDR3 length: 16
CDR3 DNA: TGTGCCAGCAGTCCTGGACTAGCGGGACGAGGCAATGAGCAGTTCTTC
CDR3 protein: CASSPGLAGRGNEQFF

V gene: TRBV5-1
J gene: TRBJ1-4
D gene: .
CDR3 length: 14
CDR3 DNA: TGCGCCAGCAGCACGGGAGTCACTAATGAAAAACTGTTTTTT
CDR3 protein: CASSTGVTNEKLFF

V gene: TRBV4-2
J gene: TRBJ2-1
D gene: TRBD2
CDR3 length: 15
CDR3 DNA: TGTGCCAGCAGCCAACTAGCGGGAGGTTACAATGAGCAGTTCTTC
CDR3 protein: CASSQLAGGYNEQFF

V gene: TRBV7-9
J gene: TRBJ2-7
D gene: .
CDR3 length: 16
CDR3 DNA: TGTGCCAGCACCTCCCCCTCCGGACAGTTAGCCTTCAAGCAGTACTTC
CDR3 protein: CASTSPSGQLAFKQYF

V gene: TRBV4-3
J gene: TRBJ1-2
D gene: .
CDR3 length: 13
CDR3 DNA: TGCGCCAGCAGCCAAGCCCTCCCCTATGGCTACACCTTC
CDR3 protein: CASSQALPYGYTF

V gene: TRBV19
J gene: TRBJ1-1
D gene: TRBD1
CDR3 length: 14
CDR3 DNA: TGTGCCAGTAGTTGGGGACAGGGGAACACTGAAGCTTTCTTT
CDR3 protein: CASSWGQGNTEAFF

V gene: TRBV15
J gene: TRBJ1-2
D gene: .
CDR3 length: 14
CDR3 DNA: TGTGCCACCAGCAGAGATAGGGGATCCTATGGCTACACCTTC
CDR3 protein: CATSRDRGSYGYTF

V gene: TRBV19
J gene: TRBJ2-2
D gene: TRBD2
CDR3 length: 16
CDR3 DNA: TGTGCCAGTAGTATCCCACTAGCGGGGGTTCCCGGGGAGCTGTTTTTT
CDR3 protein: CASSIPLAGVPGELFF